The sequence of this T cell receptor (beta chain) was determined in a study of shared clonotypes between healthy human individuals. The overall study: Researchers assigned three CD4 naive, three CD4 memory, two CD8 naive and one CD8 memory plate to each donor.

This clone was counted a few times. Its antigen is unknown. Per the original methods: In the immunoSEQ data, sequences were junction-only and lacked quality scores, so filtering differed. TCRdb's copy holds only in-frame clones and misses some; the assay was immunoSEQ multiplex PCR. That table furnishes V, J and clone size, whereas the DNA furnished D and trimming. The profile covers 190,000 or so clones, with around 63% appearing a single time and about 10% taken by the ten largest. This CDR3 region has 14 residues. V dropped 2 bases and J dropped 2 bases, with 9 bases sitting between them. CDR1 and CDR2 from the germline V gene are SGHTA and FQGNSA. Findings of the study overall: Sorted-subset sequencing was shown by rarefaction to be incomplete despite large depth.

V and J are TRBV7-2 and TRBJ1-2; D is ambiguous. This receptor was identified in a man aged 25 to 40 in good health. The sample taken for sequencing was memory CD4+ T cells sorted from blood. Subset defined: CD45RA-negative fraction. The CDR3 is CASSLRMGNYGYTF. The DNA of the CDR3 is TGTGCCAGCAGCTTAAGGATGGGGAACTATGGCTACACCTTC.